The source of this TCR beta chain is a study of OX40 agonist ivuxolimab in advanced cancers. This clone came up a few times. The data were produced by immunoSEQ multiplex PCR, yet TCRdb's version contains in-frame clones alone and is incomplete. The repertoire holds about 72,000 clones, with less than 90% as singletons. Source: CD4+ or CD8+ T cells sorted from blood, taken in a trial of the OX40 agonist ivuxolimab. This sequence originates from an adult with an advanced solid tumor such as melanoma, head and neck, liver or kidney cancer.

As DNA, the CDR3 is TGTGCCAGCAGGGCGGGACTAGCGGACACAGATACGCAGTATTTT. Protein product: CASRAGLADTDTQYF. V is TRBV5-4 and J is TRBJ2-3; 11 bases agree with TRBD2. The V gene's germline CDR1 is SGHNT and CDR2 YYREEE (reference sequence). The ends lost 5 bases at V and 2 bases at J; junction bases unmatched: 4. The CDR3 runs to 15 residues.